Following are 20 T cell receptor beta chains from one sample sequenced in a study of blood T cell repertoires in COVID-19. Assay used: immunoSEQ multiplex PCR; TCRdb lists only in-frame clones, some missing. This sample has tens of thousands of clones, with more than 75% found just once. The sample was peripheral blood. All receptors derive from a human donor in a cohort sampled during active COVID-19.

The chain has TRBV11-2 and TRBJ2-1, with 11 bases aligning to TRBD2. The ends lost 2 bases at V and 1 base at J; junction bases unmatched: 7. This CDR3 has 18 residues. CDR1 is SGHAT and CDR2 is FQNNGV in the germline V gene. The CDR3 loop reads CASSLIAGGPRSYNEQFF. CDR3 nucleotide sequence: TGTGCCAGCAGCTTAATAGCGGGGGGGCCTAGGTCCTACAATGAGCAGTTCTTC.

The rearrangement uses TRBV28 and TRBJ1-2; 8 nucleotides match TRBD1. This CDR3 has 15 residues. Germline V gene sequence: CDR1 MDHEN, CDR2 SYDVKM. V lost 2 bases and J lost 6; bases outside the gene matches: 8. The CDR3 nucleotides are TGTGCCAGCAGTTTAGTGGCAGGGGGCGCCGATGGCTACACCTTC. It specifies CASSLVAGGADGYTF.

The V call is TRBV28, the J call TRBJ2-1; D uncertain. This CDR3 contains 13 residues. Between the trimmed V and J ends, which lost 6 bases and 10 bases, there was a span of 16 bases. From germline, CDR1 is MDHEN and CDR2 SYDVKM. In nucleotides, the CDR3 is TGTGCCAGCAGCCGCCGCGGCACGCGCGAGCAGTTCTTC. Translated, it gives CASSRRGTREQFF.

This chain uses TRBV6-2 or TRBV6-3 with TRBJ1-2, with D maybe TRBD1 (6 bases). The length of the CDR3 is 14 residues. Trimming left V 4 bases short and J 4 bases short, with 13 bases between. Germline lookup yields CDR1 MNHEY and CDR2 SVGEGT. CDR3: CASSSTGFVYGYTF. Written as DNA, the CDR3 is TGTGCCAGCAGTTCCACAGGGTTTGTCTATGGCTACACCTTC.

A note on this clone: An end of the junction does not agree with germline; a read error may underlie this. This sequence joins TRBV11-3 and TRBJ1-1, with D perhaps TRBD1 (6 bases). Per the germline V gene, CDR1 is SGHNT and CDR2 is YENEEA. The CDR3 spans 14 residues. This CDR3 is CASSSQGLNTEAFF. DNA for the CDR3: TGTGCCAGCAGCTCCCAGGGGTTGAATACTGAAGCTTTCTTT.

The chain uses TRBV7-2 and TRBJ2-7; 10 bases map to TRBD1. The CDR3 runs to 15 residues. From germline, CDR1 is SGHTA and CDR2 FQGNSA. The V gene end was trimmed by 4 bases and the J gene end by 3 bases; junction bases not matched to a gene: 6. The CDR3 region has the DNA TGTGCCAGCAGCTCGCGACAGGGGGCCCTCTACGAGCAGTACTTC. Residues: CASSSRQGALYEQYF.

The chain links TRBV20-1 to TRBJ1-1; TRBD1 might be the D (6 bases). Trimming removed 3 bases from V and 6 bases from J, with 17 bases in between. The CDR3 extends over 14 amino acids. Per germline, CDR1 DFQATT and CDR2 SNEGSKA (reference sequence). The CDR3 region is CSASRGAQGPEAFF. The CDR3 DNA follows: TGCAGTGCTAGTCGGGGCGCACAGGGCCCTGAAGCTTTCTTT.

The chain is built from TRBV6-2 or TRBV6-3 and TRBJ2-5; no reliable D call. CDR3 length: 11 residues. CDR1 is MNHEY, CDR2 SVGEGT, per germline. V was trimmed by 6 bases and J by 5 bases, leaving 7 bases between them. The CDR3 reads CASSQRETQYF. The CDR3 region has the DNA TGTGCCAGCAGCCAACGGGAGACCCAGTACTTC.

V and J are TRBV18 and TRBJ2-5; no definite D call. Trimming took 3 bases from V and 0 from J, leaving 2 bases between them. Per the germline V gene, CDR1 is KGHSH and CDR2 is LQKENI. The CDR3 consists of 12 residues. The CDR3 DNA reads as TGTGCCAGCTCACCCGACCAAGAGACCCAGTACTTC. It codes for CASSPDQETQYF. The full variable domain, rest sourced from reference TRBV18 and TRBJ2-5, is NAGVMQNPRHLVRRRGQEARLRCSPMKGHSHVYWYRQLPEEGLKFMVYLQKENIIDESGMPKERFSAEFPKEGPSILRIQQVVRGDSAAYFCASSPDQETQYFGPGTRLLVL.

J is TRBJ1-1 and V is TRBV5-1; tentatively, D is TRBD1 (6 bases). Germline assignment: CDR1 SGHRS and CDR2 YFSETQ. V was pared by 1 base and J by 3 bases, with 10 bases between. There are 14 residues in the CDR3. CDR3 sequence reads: CASSLQGRDTEAFF. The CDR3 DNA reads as TGCGCCAGCAGCTTGCAGGGGAGAGACACTGAAGCTTTCTTT.

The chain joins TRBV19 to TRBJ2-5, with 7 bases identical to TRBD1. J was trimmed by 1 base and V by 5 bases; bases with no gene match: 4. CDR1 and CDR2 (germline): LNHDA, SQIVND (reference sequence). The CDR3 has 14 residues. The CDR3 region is CASSARGLQETQYF. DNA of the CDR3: TGTGCCAGTAGTGCGAGGGGGCTCCAAGAGACCCAGTACTTC.

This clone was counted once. CDR3 DNA sequence: TGCGCCAGCAGCCAACACAGCGGTTACTCTGGAAACACCATATATTTT. Translation gives CASSQHSGYSGNTIYF. This rearrangement joins TRBV4-3 to TRBJ1-3; D not certain. The CDR3 totals 16 residues. V lost 2 bases, J lost 0 bases, and 11 bases lay in between. CDR1 is LGHNA, CDR2 YSLEER, per germline.

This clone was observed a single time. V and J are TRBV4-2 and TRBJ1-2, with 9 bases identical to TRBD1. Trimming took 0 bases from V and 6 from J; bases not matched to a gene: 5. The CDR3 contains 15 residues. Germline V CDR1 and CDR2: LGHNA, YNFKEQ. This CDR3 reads CASSQEAGTGNGYTF. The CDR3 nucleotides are TGTGCCAGCAGCCAAGAGGCCGGGACAGGGAATGGCTACACCTTC.

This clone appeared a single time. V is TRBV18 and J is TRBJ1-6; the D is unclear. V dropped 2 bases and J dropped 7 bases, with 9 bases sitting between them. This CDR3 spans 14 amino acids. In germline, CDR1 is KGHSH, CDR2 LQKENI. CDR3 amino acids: CASSPAARNSPLHF. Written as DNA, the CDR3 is TGTGCCAGCTCACCAGCGGCGAGAAATTCACCCCTCCACTTT.

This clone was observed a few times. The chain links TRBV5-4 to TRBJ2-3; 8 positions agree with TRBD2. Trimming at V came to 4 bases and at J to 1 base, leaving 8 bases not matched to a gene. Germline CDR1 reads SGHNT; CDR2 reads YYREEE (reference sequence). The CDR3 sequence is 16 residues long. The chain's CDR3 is CASSPRGGRGTDTQYF. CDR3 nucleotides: TGTGCCAGCAGCCCCCGGGGGGGCCGGGGCACAGATACGCAGTATTTT.

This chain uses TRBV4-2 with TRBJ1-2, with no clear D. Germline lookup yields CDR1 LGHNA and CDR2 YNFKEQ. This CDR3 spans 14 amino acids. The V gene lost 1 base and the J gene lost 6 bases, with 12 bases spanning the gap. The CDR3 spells CASSQGGGDHGYTF. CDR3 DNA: TGTGCCAGCAGCCAAGGCGGAGGAGATCATGGCTACACCTTC.

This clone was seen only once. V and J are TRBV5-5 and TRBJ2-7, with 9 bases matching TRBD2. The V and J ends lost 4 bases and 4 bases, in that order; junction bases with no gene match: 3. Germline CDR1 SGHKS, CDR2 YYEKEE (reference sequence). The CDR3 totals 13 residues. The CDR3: CASSRGGAYEQYF. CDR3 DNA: TGTGCCAGCAGCCGCGGGGGGGCTTACGAGCAGTACTTC.

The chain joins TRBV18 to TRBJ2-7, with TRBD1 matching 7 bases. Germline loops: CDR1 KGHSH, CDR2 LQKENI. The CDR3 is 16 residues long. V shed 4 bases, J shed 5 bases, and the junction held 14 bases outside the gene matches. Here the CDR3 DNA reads TGTGCCAGCTCACTGGTGACGGGGACAGTTACCCACGAGCAGTACTTC. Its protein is CASSLVTGTVTHEQYF.

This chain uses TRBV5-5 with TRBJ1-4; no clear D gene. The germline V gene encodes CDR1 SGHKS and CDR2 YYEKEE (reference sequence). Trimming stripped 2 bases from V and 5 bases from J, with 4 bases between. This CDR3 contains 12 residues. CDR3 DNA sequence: TGTGCCAGCAGCTTCCAGAATGAAAAACTGTTTTTT. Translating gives CASSFQNEKLFF.

CDR3 sequence: CASSPTGSGELFF. The CDR3 nucleotides read TGTGCCAGCAGCCCTACGGGGTCCGGGGAGCTGTTTTTT. V usage is TRBV7-9 and J usage is TRBJ2-2; TRBD2 is a possible D gene (5 bases). V lost 5 bases to trimming and J lost 6 bases, with 10 bases between them. The CDR3 length is 13 residues. CDR1 is SEHNR, CDR2 FQNEAQ, per germline (reference sequence).